Following are 12 T cell receptor beta chains from one sample sequenced in a study of cytomegalovirus exposure and HLA in healthy donors. It was with 60 Vbeta and 13 Jbeta primers that the PCR ran. TCRdb keeps only in-frame clones here, not all; method: immunoSEQ multiplex PCR. The sample comprises approximately 130,000 clones, about two thirds of which are singletons, and 2% to 2.5% rests with the top ten. The sample taken for sequencing was PBMCs. Receptor source: a woman in her thirties or forties in good health and CMV-seronegative.

V is TRBV2 and J is TRBJ1-1, with D possibly TRBD1 on 6 matching bases. V was shortened by 6 bases and J by 4 bases, with 12 bases between the two germline ends. Germline values: CDR1 SNHLY, CDR2 FYNNEI. This CDR3 is built from 13 residues. This chain's CDR3 is CASRKQGPTEAFF. The CDR3 nucleotides are TGTGCCAGCAGGAAACAGGGCCCCACTGAAGCTTTCTTT.

The table lists this clone with a few counts. The V call is TRBV28, the J call TRBJ1-1, with 9 bases aligning to TRBD1. CDR1 and CDR2 (germline): MDHEN, SYDVKM. The CDR3 loop spans 18 amino acids. Unmatched junction bases numbered 15, after V lost 6 bases and J lost 1 base. The CDR3 region is CASSFQSGTGTWNTEAFF. The CDR3 nucleotides are TGTGCCAGCAGCTTCCAATCCGGGACAGGGACTTGGAACACTGAAGCTTTCTTT.

The sample holds a few counts of this clone. The genes are TRBV4-3 and TRBJ2-1; 9 nucleotides agree with TRBD2. The germline CDR1 and CDR2 sequences are LGHNA and YSLEER. The CDR3 consists of 19 residues. V lost 4 bases, J lost 8 bases, and 21 bases stayed unmatched. The CDR3 loop is CASSRTLSKSGGHQDEQFF. In DNA form, the CDR3 reads TGCGCCAGCAGCCGAACTTTGAGTAAGAGCGGGGGGCACCAGGATGAGCAGTTCTTC.

The chain links TRBV9 to TRBJ1-1; D unclear. Trimming took 3 bases from V and 5 from J, leaving 14 bases between them. The CDR3 is made up of 14 amino acids. CDR1 and CDR2 from the germline V gene are SGDLS and YYNGEE. DNA of the CDR3: TGTGCCAGCAGCGCTTCGGTCGAACAGACTGAAGCTTTCTTT. This codes for CASSASVEQTEAFF.

Note on this clone: The sample contains more than one DNA sequence encoding this CDR3. This sequence joins TRBV20-1 and TRBJ1-1; D is possibly TRBD1 (6 bases). CDR3 length: 10 residues. Germline values: CDR1 DFQATT, CDR2 SNEGSKA (reference sequence). V dropped 5 bases and J dropped 7 bases, with 8 bases sitting between them. The CDR3 reads CSAGTIEAFF. The CDR3 DNA sequence: TGCAGTGCTGGGACAATTGAAGCTTTCTTT.

This clone showed up just once. The DNA of the CDR3 is TGTGCCAGCAGCCCTGAAGGAGGAGAGGGCCAGCCCCAGCATTTT. Translation: CASSPEGGEGQPQHF. This chain joins TRBV7-2 and TRBJ1-5; no definite D call. The CDR3 is 15 amino acids. In germline, CDR1 is SGHTA, CDR2 FQGNSA. V was shortened by 5 bases and J by 7 bases, with 18 bases between the two germline ends.

This chain connects TRBV18 to TRBJ1-1, with D possibly matching TRBD1 (5 bases). The germline CDR1 and CDR2 sequences are KGHSH and LQKENI. The CDR3 is made up of 12 amino acids. V lost 5 bases and J 5 bases, leaving 9 bases between the germline ends. The CDR3 DNA reads as TGTGCCAGCTCAGGGGGGGGGACTGAAGCTTTCTTT. It codes for CASSGGGTEAFF.

The V call is TRBV7-9, the J call TRBJ1-1; D call uncertain. The CDR3 sequence is 12 residues long. Germline-derived CDR1 and CDR2 are SEHNR and FQNEAQ (reference sequence). The V gene lost 6 bases and the J gene lost 3 bases, with 8 bases spanning the gap. In DNA form, the CDR3 reads TGTGCCAGCAGTTTCGGGGACACTGAAGCTTTCTTT. Its protein is CASSFGDTEAFF.

This clone was detected once. The gene calls are TRBV19 and TRBJ1-2, with a possible D match to TRBD1 (6 bases). Trimming left V 3 bases short and J 3 bases short, with 11 bases between. CDR1 and CDR2 (germline): LNHDA, SQIVND (reference sequence). The CDR3 consists of 14 residues. The CDR3 DNA is TGTGCCAGTAGTATCGGACAGACTTACTATGGCTACACCTTC. It encodes CASSIGQTYYGYTF. The entire variable domain, with the rest obtained from reference TRBV19 and TRBJ1-2, is as follows: DGGITQSPKYLFRKEGQNVTLSCEQNLNHDAMYWYRQDPGQGLRLIYYSQIVNDFQKGDIAEGYSVSREKKESFPLTVTSAQKNPTAFYLCASSIGQTYYGYTFGSGTRLTVV.

There are a few counts of this clone. The chain carries TRBV7-2 and TRBJ1-4; TRBD1 matches 12 bases. The ends lost 6 bases at V and 10 bases at J; junction bases unmatched: 6. This CDR3 is built from 14 residues. The germline V gene has CDR1 SGHTA and CDR2 FQGNSA. The chain's CDR3 is CASRAGTGGGKLFF. As DNA, the CDR3 is TGTGCCAGCAGGGCCGGGACAGGGGGCGGAAAACTGTTTTTT.

J is TRBJ2-7 and V is TRBV5-4; 7 bases match TRBD1. This CDR3 comprises 14 residues. CDR1 SGHNT and CDR2 YYREEE come from the germline V gene (reference sequence). With 3 bases clipped from V and 0 bases from J, the junction kept 3 bases outside the gene matches. CDR3 DNA sequence: TGTGCCAGCAGCTGGGACAGCAGCTCCTACGAGCAGTACTTC. Its protein product is CASSWDSSSYEQYF.

This clone has only a few counts. The rearrangement links TRBV19 to TRBJ2-1; a possible D gene is TRBD2 (6 bases). Germline V gene lookup returns CDR1 LNHDA and CDR2 SQIVND (reference sequence). The CDR3 has 15 amino acids. Between the trimmed V and J ends, which lost 2 bases and 1 base, there was a span of 9 bases. CDR3 nucleotide sequence: TGTGCCAGTAGTATAATGGGGACTTCCTACAATGAGCAGTTCTTC. Its protein product is CASSIMGTSYNEQFF.